The 6 T cell receptor beta chains reported below all come from one sample, sequenced in a study of blood T cells in healthy people across ages. Through a sample-barcoded 5' primer and a J-beta primer mix, a second PCR was run for roughly 7 to 12 cycles. MiXCR, applied by TCRdb to the 5' RACE reads, yields one record per CDR3 protein. The sample contains hundreds of thousands of distinct CDR3 sequences, around 32% of which appear only once. The specimen sequenced was blood. These receptors originate from a woman older than 75 in good health.

This clonotype was picked up many times. The rearrangement uses TRBV7-9 and TRBJ1-4; D remains ambiguous. Trimming pared 2 bases from V and 3 bases from J, leaving 16 bases between. Germline values: CDR1 SEHNR, CDR2 FQNEAQ (reference sequence). The CDR3 contains 17 residues. The CDR3 DNA reads as TGTGCCAGCAGCTTAAAGTCTGGCTACCAATCTAATGAAAAACTGTTTTTT. Its protein product is CASSLKSGYQSNEKLFF.

Regarding this clonotype: A single base separates this from a much larger clone, so it may be a read error. The chain couples TRBV3-1 to TRBJ2-7; weak D call: TRBD1 (5 bases). Germline V gene data show CDR1 as LGHDT and CDR2 as YNNKEL (reference sequence). Trimming removed 1 base at V and 7 bases at J, with 11 bases between. The CDR3 is 13 amino acids. The CDR3 DNA sequence: TGTGCCAGCAGCCAAGCATCGGACAATGAGCAGTACTTC. Translated, it gives CASSQASDNEQYF.

Many counts were recorded for this clonotype. This chain links TRBV7-8 with TRBJ2-4; D uncertain. This CDR3 is 17 amino acids long. The germline V gene has CDR1 SGHVS and CDR2 FQNEAQ. V lost 5 bases, J lost 0 bases, and 17 bases lay in between. CDR3 DNA: TGTGCCAGCAGCCTAGAGATGAGCGTGGGAGCCAAAAACATTCAGTACTTC. Its protein product is CASSLEMSVGAKNIQYF.

This clonotype was counted between two and nine times. The chain carries TRBV28 and TRBJ1-4; D is undetermined. V was shortened by 3 bases and J by 8 bases, with 13 bases between the two germline ends. The CDR3 loop spans 14 amino acids. CDR1 and CDR2 (germline): MDHEN, SYDVKM. In nucleotides, the CDR3 is TGTGCCAGCAGTTTTCCTCGGGCCGCGGAAAAACTGTTTTTT. Its translation is CASSFPRAAEKLFF.

The chain is built from TRBV27 and TRBJ2-1; 10 bases map to TRBD2. Per germline, CDR1 MNHEY and CDR2 SMNVEV (reference sequence). Losses at the gene ends were 7 bases for V and 5 bases for J; bases not matched to a gene: 5. CDR3 length equals 14 residues. The DNA of the CDR3 is TGTGCCAGCATTGGACTAGCGGAGAACAATGAGCAGTTCTTC. Translating it yields CASIGLAENNEQFF.

This clonotype has at least ten counts. V usage is TRBV20-1 and J usage is TRBJ2-3; 16 bases match TRBD2. The germline gives CDR1 DFQATT, CDR2 SNEGSKA (reference sequence). There are 16 residues in the CDR3. V lost 6 bases, J lost 3 bases, and 6 bases stayed unmatched. CDR3 DNA sequence: TGCAGTGCGGAGGGACTAGCGGGGGGGAGAACAGATACGCAGTATTTT. This codes for CSAEGLAGGRTDTQYF.